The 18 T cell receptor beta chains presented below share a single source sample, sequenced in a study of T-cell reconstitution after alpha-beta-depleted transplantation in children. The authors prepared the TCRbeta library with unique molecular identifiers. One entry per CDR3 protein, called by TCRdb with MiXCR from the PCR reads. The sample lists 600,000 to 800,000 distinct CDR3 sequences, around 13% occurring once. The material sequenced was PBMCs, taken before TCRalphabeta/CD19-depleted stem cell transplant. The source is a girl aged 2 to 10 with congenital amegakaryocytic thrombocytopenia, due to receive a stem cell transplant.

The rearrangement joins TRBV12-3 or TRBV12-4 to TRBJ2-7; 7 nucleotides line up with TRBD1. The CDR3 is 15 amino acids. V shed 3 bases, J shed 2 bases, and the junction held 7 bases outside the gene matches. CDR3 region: CASSLGTGTAYEQYF. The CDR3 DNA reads TGTGCCAGCAGTTTGGGAACCGGGACAGCCTACGAGCAGTACTTC.

The CDR3 region is CASSRRLAVYEQYF. CDR3 sequence (DNA): TGCGCCAGCAGCCGGAGACTAGCGGTCTACGAGCAGTACTTC. This chain uses TRBV5-1 with TRBJ2-7; 9 bases map to TRBD2. Germline CDR1 and CDR2: SGHRS and YFSETQ. The length of the CDR3 is 14 residues. V lost 4 bases to trimming and J lost 3 bases; unmatched junction nucleotides: 5.

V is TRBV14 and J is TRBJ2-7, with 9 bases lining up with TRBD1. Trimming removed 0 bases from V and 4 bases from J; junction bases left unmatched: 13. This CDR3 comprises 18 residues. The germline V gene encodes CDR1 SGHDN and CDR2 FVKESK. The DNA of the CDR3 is TGTGCCAGCAGCCAAGAAATGCTCCCGGGACAGGGAAATTACGAGCAGTACTTC. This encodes CASSQEMLPGQGNYEQYF.

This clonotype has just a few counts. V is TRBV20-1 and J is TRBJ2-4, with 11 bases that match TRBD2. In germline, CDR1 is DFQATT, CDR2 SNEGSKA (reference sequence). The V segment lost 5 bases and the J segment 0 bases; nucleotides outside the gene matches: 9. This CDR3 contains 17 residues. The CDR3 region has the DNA TGCAGTGCTCCCCCCACGGGACTAGCGGTAGCCAAAAACATTCAGTACTTC. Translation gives CSAPPTGLAVAKNIQYF.

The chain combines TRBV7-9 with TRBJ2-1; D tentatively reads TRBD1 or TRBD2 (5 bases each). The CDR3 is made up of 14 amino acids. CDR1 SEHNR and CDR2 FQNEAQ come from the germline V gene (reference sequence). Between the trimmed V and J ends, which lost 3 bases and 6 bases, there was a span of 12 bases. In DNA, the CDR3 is TGTGCCAGCAGCTTCGGGGCCACAGCCAATGAGCAGTTCTTC. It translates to CASSFGATANEQFF. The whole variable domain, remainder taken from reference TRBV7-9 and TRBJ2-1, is DTGVSQNPRHKITKRGQNVTFRCDPISEHNRLYWYRQTLGQGPEFLTYFQNEAQLEKSRLLSDRFSAERPKGSFSTLEIQRTEQGDSAMYLCASSFGATANEQFFGPGTRLTVL.

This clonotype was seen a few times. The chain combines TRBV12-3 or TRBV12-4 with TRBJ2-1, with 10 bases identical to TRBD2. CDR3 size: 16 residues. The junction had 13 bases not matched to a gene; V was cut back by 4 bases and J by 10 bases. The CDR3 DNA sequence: TGTGCCAGCAGTTCGCGTCTAGCGGGAGCGCCGGGGGAGCAGTTCTTC. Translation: CASSSRLAGAPGEQFF.

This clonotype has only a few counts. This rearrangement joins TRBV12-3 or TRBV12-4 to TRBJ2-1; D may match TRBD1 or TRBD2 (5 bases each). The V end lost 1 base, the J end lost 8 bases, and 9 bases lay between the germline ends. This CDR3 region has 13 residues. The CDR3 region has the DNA TGTGCCAGCAGTTTAGTCATGGGGGATGAGCAGTTCTTC. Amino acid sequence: CASSLVMGDEQFF.

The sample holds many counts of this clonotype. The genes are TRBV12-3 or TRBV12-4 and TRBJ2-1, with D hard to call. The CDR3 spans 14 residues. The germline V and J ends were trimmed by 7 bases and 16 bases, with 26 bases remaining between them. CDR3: CASTPWASRNQFFF. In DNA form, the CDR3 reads TGTGCCAGCACCCCCTGGGCCTCGAGGAATCAATTCTTCTTC.

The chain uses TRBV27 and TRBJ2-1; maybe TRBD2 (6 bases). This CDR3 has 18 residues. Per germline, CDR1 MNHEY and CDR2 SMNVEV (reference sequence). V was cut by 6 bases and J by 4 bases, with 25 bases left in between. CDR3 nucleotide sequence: TGTGCCAGCAGCCTCTTAAGCGTCGGGAGCTCTACGTACAATGAGCAGTTCTTC. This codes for CASSLLSVGSSTYNEQFF.

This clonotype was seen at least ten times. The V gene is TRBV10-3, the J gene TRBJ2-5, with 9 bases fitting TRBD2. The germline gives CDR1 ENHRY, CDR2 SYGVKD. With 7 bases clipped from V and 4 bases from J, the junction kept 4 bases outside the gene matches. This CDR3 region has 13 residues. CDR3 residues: CAINSGSGETQYF. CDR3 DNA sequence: TGTGCCATCAATAGCGGGAGCGGAGAGACCCAGTACTTC.

The CDR3 loop is CASLGMSPYEQYF. DNA for the CDR3: TGTGCCAGCCTCGGGATGTCCCCCTACGAGCAGTACTTC. The chain recombines TRBV7-9 with TRBJ2-7, with TRBD2 as a possible D gene (5 bases). This CDR3 comprises 13 residues. Trimming took off 8 bases at V and 2 bases at J, with 13 bases between the two ends. Germline CDR1 is SEHNR and CDR2 is FQNEAQ (reference sequence).

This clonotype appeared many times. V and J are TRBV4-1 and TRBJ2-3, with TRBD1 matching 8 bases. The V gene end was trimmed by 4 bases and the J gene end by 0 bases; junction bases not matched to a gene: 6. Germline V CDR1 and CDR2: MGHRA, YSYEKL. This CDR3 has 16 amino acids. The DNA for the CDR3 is TGCGCCAGCAGCCCCCTGGACAGGGCTAGCACAGATACGCAGTATTTT. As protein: CASSPLDRASTDTQYF.

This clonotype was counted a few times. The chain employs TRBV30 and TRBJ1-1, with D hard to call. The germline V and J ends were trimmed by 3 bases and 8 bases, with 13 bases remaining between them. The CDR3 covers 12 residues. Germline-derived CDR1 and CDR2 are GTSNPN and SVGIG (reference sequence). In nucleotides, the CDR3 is TGTGCCTGGAGCGCCTCCGGAGCAGAAGCTTTCTTT. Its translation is CAWSASGAEAFF.

The CDR3 spells CASSQEQAVNTEAFF. In DNA form, the CDR3 reads TGCGCCAGCAGCCAAGAACAGGCGGTGAACACTGAAGCTTTCTTT. The chain employs TRBV4-1 and TRBJ1-1, with D possibly matching TRBD1 (5 bases). V dropped 0 bases and J dropped 0 bases, with 8 bases sitting between them. Looked up from germline, CDR1 is MGHRA and CDR2 is YSYEKL. This CDR3 is 15 amino acids long.

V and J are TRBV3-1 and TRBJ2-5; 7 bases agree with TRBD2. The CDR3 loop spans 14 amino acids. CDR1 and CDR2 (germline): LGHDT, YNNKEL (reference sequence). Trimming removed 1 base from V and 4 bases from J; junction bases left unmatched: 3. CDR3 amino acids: CASSQGGGRETQYF. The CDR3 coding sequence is TGTGCCAGCAGCCAAGGCGGGGGTCGAGAGACCCAGTACTTC.

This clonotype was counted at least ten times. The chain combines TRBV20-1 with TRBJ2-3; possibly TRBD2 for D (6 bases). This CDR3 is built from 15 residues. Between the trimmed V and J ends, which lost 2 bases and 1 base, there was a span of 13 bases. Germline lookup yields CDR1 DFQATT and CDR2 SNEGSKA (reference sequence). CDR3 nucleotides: TGCAGTGCTAGAACAAACGGGGGTGGCACAGATACGCAGTATTTT. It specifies CSARTNGGGTDTQYF.

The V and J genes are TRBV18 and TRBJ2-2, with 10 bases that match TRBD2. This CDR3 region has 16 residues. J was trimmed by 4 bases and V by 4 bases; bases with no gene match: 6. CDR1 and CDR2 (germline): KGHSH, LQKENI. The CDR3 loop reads CASSLSASGSTGELFF. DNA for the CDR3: TGTGCCAGCTCACTATCGGCTAGCGGGAGCACCGGGGAGCTGTTTTTT. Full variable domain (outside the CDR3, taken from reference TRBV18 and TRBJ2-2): NAGVMQNPRHLVRRRGQEARLRCSPMKGHSHVYWYRQLPEEGLKFMVYLQKENIIDESGMPKERFSAEFPKEGPSILRIQQVVRGDSAAYFCASSLSASGSTGELFFGEGSRLTVL.

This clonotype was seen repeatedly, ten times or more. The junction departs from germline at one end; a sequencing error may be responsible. CDR3: CASSLTGSEQFF. CDR3 DNA sequence: TGTGCCAGCAGCTTAACGGGGAGTGAGCAGTTCTTC. The genes are TRBV5-1 and TRBJ2-1, with a tentative D call TRBD2 (5 bases). This CDR3 contains 12 residues. Germline V gives CDR1 SGHRS, CDR2 YFSETQ.